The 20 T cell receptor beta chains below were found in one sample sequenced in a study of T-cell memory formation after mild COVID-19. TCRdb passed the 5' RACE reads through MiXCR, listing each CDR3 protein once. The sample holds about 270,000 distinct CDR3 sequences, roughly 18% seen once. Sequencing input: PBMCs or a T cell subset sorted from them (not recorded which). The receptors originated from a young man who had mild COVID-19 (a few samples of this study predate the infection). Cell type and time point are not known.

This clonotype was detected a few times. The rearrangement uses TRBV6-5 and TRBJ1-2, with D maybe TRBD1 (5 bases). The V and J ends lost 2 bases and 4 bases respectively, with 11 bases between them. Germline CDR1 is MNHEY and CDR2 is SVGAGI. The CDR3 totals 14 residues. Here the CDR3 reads CASSYKDRFYGYTF. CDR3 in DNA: TGTGCCAGCAGTTACAAAGACAGATTCTATGGCTACACCTTC.

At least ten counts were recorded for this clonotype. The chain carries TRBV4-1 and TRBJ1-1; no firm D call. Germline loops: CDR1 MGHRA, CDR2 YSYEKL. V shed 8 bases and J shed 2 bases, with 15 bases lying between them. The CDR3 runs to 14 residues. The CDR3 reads CASRGLLLNTEAFF. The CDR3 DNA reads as TGCGCCAGCCGCGGCCTACTCCTCAACACTGAAGCTTTCTTT.

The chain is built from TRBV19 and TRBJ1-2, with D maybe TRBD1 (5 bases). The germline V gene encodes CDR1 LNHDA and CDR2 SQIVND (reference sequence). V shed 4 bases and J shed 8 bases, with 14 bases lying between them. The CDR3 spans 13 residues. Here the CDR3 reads CASSNGGNGGYTF. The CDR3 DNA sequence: TGTGCCAGTAGTAACGGGGGGAACGGCGGCTACACCTTC.

The CDR3 nucleotides are TGCAGTGTCAGCCGGGACAGGGGTGGGAATCAGCCCCAGCATTTT. Translating gives CSVSRDRGGNQPQHF. This rearrangement joins TRBV20-1 to TRBJ1-5, with TRBD1 matching over 10 bases. The germline V gene encodes CDR1 DFQATT and CDR2 SNEGSKA (reference sequence). V gave up 7 bases and J gave up 4 bases; unmatched junction bases: 10. This CDR3 comprises 15 residues.

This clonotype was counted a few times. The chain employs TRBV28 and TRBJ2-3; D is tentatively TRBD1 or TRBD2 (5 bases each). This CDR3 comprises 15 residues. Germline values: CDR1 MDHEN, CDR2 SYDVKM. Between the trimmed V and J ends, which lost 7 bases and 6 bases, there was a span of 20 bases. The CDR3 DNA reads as TGTGCCAGCACCCTCGGGGACCCCAGTGCGGATACGCAGTATTTT. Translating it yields CASTLGDPSADTQYF.

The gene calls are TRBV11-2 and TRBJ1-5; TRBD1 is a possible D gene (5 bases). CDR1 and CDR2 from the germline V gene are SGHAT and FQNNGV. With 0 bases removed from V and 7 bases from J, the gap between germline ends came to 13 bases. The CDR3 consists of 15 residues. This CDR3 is CASSLDRQGWQPQHF. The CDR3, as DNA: TGTGCCAGCAGCTTAGATCGGCAGGGTTGGCAGCCCCAGCATTTT.

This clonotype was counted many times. CDR3 in DNA: TGCGCCAGCAGCTTGGCGGGACAGGGTGAGCAGTACGTC. Its protein is CASSLAGQGEQYV. The genes are TRBV5-1 and TRBJ2-7; 9 bases align to TRBD1. With V trimmed by 0 bases and J by 7 bases, 2 bases remained unmatched. The CDR3 contains 13 residues. CDR1 is SGHRS and CDR2 is YFSETQ in the germline V gene.

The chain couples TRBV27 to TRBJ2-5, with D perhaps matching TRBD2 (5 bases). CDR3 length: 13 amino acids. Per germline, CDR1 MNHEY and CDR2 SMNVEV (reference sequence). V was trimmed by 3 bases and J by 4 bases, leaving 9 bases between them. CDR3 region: CASSFSSRETQYF. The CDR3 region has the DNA TGTGCCAGCAGTTTTTCTAGCAGAGAGACCCAGTACTTC.

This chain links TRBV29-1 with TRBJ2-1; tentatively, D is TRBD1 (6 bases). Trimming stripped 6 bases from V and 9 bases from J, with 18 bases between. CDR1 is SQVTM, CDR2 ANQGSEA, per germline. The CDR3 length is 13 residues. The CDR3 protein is CSVEGDPRGEQFF. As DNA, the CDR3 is TGCAGCGTCGAGGGGGACCCCAGGGGTGAGCAGTTCTTC.

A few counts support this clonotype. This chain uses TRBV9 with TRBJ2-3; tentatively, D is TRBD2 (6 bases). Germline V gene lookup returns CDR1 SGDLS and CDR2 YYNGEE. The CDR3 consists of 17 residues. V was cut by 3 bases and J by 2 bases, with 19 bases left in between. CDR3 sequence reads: CASSALKTRGITDTQYF. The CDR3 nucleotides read TGTGCCAGCAGCGCGCTTAAGACTAGGGGAATCACAGATACGCAGTATTTT.

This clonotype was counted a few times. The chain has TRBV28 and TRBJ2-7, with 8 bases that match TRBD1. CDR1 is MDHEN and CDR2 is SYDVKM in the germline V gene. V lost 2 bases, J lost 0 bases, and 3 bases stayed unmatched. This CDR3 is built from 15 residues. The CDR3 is CASSLTGGLSYEQYF. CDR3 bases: TGTGCCAGCAGTTTAACAGGGGGTCTCTCCTACGAGCAGTACTTC.

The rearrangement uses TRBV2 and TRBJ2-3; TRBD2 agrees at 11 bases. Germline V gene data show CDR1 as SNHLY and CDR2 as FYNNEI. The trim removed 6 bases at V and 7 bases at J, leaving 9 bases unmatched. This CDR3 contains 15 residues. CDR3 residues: CASSARGTSGHTQYF. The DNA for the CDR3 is TGTGCCAGCAGCGCCAGAGGGACTAGCGGCCATACGCAGTATTTT.

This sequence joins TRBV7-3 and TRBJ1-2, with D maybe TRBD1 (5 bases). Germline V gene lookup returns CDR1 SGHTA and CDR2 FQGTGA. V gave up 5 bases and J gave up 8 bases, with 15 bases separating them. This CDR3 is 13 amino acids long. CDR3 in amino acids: CASSRGTDDGYTF. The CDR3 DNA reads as TGTGCCAGCAGCCGGGGGACTGATGACGGCTACACCTTC.

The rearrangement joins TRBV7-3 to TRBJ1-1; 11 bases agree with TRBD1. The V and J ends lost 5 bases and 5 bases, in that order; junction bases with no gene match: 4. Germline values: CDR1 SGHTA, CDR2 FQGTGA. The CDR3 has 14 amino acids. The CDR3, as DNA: TGTGCCAGCAGCATGGGACAGGGGGAAACTGAAGCTTTCTTT. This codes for CASSMGQGETEAFF.

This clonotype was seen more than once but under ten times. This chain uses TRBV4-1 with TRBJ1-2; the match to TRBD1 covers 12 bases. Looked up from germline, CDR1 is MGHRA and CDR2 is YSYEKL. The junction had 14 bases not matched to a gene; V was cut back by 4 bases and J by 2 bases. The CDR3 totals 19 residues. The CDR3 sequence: CASSLRPQRGQGANYGYTF. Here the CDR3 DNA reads TGCGCCAGCAGCCTCCGCCCCCAAAGGGGACAGGGGGCGAACTATGGCTACACCTTC.

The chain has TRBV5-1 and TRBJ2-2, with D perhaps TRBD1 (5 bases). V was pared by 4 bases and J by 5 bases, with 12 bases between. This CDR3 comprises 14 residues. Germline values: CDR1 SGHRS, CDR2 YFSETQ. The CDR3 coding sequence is TGCGCCAGCAGCGGTCAGGGTGATACCGGGGAGCTGTTTTTT. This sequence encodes CASSGQGDTGELFF.

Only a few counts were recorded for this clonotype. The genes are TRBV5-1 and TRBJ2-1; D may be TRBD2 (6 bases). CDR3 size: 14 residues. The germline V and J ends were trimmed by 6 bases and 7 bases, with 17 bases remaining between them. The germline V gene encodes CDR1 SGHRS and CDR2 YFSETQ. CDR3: CASTSAGAGNEQFF. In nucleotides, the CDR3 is TGCGCCAGCACCAGCGCCGGGGCGGGGAATGAGCAGTTCTTC.

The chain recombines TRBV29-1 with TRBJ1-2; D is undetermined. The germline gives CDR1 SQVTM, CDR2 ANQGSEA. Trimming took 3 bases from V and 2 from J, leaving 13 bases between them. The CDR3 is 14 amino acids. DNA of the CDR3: TGCAGCGTTGAGGTCGGGGTGACCAACTATGGCTACACCTTC. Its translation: CSVEVGVTNYGYTF.

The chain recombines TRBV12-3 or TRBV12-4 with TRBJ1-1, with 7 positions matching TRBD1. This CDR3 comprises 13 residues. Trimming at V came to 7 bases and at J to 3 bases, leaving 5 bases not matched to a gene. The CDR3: CASNRDSDTEAFF. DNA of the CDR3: TGTGCCAGCAACCGGGACAGTGACACTGAAGCTTTCTTT.

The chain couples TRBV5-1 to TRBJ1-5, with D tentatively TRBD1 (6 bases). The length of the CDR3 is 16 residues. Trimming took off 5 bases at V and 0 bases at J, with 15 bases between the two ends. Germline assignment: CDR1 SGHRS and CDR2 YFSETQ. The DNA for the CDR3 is TGCGCCAGCAGTCAGGGGACCGACTATAGCAATCAGCCCCAGCATTTT. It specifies CASSQGTDYSNQPQHF.